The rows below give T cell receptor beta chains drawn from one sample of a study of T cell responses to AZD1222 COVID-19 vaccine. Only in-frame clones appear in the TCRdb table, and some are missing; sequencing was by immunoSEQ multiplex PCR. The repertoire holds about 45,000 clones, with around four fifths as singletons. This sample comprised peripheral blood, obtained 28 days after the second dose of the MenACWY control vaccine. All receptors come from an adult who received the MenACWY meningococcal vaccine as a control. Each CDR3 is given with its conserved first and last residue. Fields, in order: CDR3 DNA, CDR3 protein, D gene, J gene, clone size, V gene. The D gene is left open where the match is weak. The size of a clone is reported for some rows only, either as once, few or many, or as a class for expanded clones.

TGTGCCAGCTCACCACTAGCGGGAGTCTACGAGCAGTACTTC CASSPLAGVYEQYF TRBD2 TRBJ2-7 NA TRBV18
TGCGCCAGCAGCTTGGCGAACATGAACACTGAAGCTTTCTTT CASSLANMNTEAFF NA TRBJ1-1 NA TRBV5-1
TGTGCCAGCAGAACAGGGGAGGTAGATGATCAGCCCCAGCATTTT CASRTGEVDDQPQHF TRBD1 TRBJ1-5 NA TRBV6-4
TGCAGCGTTGGACAGTCGAGCAATCAGCTCCAGCATTTT CSVGQSSNQLQHF NA TRBJ1-5 NA TRBV29-1
TGTGCCAGCAGAGAAAACGGCAACACCGGGGAGCTGTTTTTT CASRENGNTGELFF NA TRBJ2-2 NA TRBV2
TGTGCCAGTACCCCTGCGGCAGGAGGTCTGGCCCAGCATTTT CASTPAAGGLAQHF NA TRBJ1-5 NA TRBV19
TGTGCCAGTAGTGCCCCGGGACTAGAAGTTGAAAAACTGTTTTTT CASSAPGLEVEKLFF NA TRBJ1-4 NA TRBV19
TGTGCCAGCAGCCTTACACGCGGACTCCACCCCGAACTAGCCAAAAACATTCAGTACTTC CASSLTRGLHPELAKNIQYF NA TRBJ2-4 NA TRBV3-1/TRBV3-2
TGTGCCAGCAGCTTAAATAGGGGGTCCGGGGAGCTGTTTTTT CASSLNRGSGELFF NA TRBJ2-2 once TRBV11-2
TGTGCCAGTAGTATAGGAGGGACAGGGCCACCCCAGCCCCAGCATTTT CASSIGGTGPPQPQHF TRBD1 TRBJ1-5 NA TRBV19
TGTGCCAGCAGCACTAGGACAGGGACTGAAGCTTTCTTT CASSTRTGTEAFF TRBD1 TRBJ1-1 once TRBV7-9
TGTGCCAGCAGACTCAGGGGGCTTGAAGCTTTCTTT CASRLRGLEAFF TRBD1 TRBJ1-1 NA TRBV13
TGTGCCAGCAGCTTGGGGACCCCCTCTGGAAACACCATATATTTT CASSLGTPSGNTIYF NA TRBJ1-3 NA TRBV5-6
TGTGCCAGCAGTTCGCCGGGACAGGGGTACTACGAGCAGTACTTC CASSSPGQGYYEQYF TRBD1 TRBJ2-7 NA TRBV28
TGCGCCAGCCGACAGGGTAATGAAAAACTGTTTTTT CASRQGNEKLFF TRBD1 TRBJ1-4 NA TRBV4-1
TGTGCCAGCAGCGATCAGGGGAACACTGAAGCTTTCTTT CASSDQGNTEAFF NA TRBJ1-1 NA TRBV12-3/TRBV12-4
TGCGCCAGCAGCCCTGACGGACAGGGGGTCACTGAAGCTTTCTTT CASSPDGQGVTEAFF TRBD1 TRBJ1-1 NA TRBV4-1
TGTGCCAGCACCCTTCCCCGTGGGTCCTATCCCGGGGAGCTGTTTTTT CASTLPRGSYPGELFF NA TRBJ2-2 few TRBV28
TGCGCCAGCGCTACGACCTTGAGCTCCTACAATGAGCAGTTCTTC CASATTLSSYNEQFF NA TRBJ2-1 NA TRBV5-1
TGTGCCAGCAGTTTGATCGCAGATACGCAGTATTTT CASSLIADTQYF NA TRBJ2-3 medium-sized TRBV12-3/TRBV12-4
TGTGCCAGCAGTTCTTACCCCGGACAGAACGAGCAGTACTTC CASSSYPGQNEQYF NA TRBJ2-7 NA TRBV28
TGTGCCAGCAGCTTAGCTCACCTCGAGCAGTACTTC CASSLAHLEQYF NA TRBJ2-7 once TRBV7-8
TGTGCCAGCAGCTTTACCGGGGTCCAAGCTGGAAACACCATATATTTT CASSFTGVQAGNTIYF NA TRBJ1-3 NA TRBV13
TGTGCCAGCAGCTTAGGAGGGTTCCAAGAGACCCAGTACTTC CASSLGGFQETQYF NA TRBJ2-5 NA TRBV7-2
TGTGCCAGCAGTCTAAGGGACAGGGGAACCCCCCCTGACACAGATACGCAGTATTTT CASSLRDRGTPPDTDTQYF TRBD1 TRBJ2-3 NA TRBV28
TGTGCCAGCAGCGTAGAGGCAGGGACGGCGACAGATACGCAGTATTTT CASSVEAGTATDTQYF NA TRBJ2-3 NA TRBV9
TGTGCCAGCACCCCTCTGACAGCGTTGAACACTGAAGCTTTCTTT CASTPLTALNTEAFF NA TRBJ1-1 once TRBV6-5
TGTGCCAGCAGCCGGACCCCTCACGAGCAGTACTTC CASSRTPHEQYF NA TRBJ2-7 NA TRBV27
TGTGCCAGCAGCCAAGACTATGGGGGCTATGGCTACACCTTC CASSQDYGGYGYTF NA TRBJ1-2 NA TRBV4-2
TGTGCCAGCAGCTTGATTAACACCGGGGAGCTGTTTTTT CASSLINTGELFF NA TRBJ2-2 few TRBV11-2
TGTGCCACCAGCGAGGGACAGCACACTGAAGCTTTCTTT CATSEGQHTEAFF TRBD1 TRBJ1-1 NA TRBV15
TGTGCCAGCAGCTATCCCGGGACCCCGGGGACCCAGTACTTC CASSYPGTPGTQYF NA TRBJ2-5 NA TRBV11-2
TGTGCCAGCAGTTACGACAGTAACTATGGCTACACCTTC CASSYDSNYGYTF NA TRBJ1-2 NA TRBV6-6
TGTGCCAGCAGCCAAGGTGCAAACAGGATGAACACTGAAGCTTTCTTT CASSQGANRMNTEAFF NA TRBJ1-1 NA TRBV4-2
TGTGCCAGTAGTAAGATGGCTGAAGCTTTCTTT CASSKMAEAFF NA TRBJ1-1 NA TRBV19
TGTGCCAGCAGCTTGGGAGTAGGCGATGGCTACACCTTC CASSLGVGDGYTF NA TRBJ1-2 few TRBV5-6
TGCGCCAGCAGCTTGGACAGCTACAACACTGAAGCTTTCTTT CASSLDSYNTEAFF NA TRBJ1-1 NA TRBV5-1
TGTGCCAGTACCATAAGACCGCAGTTGGGGGCGGTTGAAGCTTTCTTT CASTIRPQLGAVEAFF NA TRBJ1-1 once TRBV19
TGTGCCAGCTCAACCGGGACCTCCCACAATCAGCCCCAGCATTTT CASSTGTSHNQPQHF NA TRBJ1-5 NA TRBV18
TGTGCCAGCAGCTTCTCCGGGGGGCAAGAGACCCAGTACTTC CASSFSGGQETQYF TRBD2 TRBJ2-5 NA TRBV11-2
TGTGCCAGCAGCGCTTCATGGACAGGGGGCTCTGGAAACACCATATATTTT CASSASWTGGSGNTIYF TRBD1 TRBJ1-3 NA TRBV9
TGTGCCACGAAAGTTGGAGATACGCAGTATTTT CATKVGDTQYF NA TRBJ2-3 NA TRBV30
TGTGCCAGCAGTCCGGGACTAGGGGGGCAAGAGACCCAGTACTTC CASSPGLGGQETQYF TRBD2 TRBJ2-5 NA TRBV7-7
TGTGCCAGCAGCCAAGAGCGAGGGCCCAATCAGCCCCAGCATTTT CASSQERGPNQPQHF NA TRBJ1-5 few TRBV14
TGTGCCAGCAGCTTTAGCCAGGGGGCTTACAATGAGCAGTTCTTC CASSFSQGAYNEQFF TRBD1 TRBJ2-1 NA TRBV5-4
TGTGCCAGCAAGGGAGGCAGCGACTACGAGCAGTACTTC CASKGGSDYEQYF NA TRBJ2-7 once TRBV6-5
TGTGCCAGCAGCGGGAAAGGGCGCGGCTACGAGCAGTACTTC CASSGKGRGYEQYF NA TRBJ2-7 few TRBV5-6
TGTGCCAGCGGGCCCATGGGGCCCCCCTACAATGAGCAGTTCTTC CASGPMGPPYNEQFF NA TRBJ2-1 NA TRBV13
TGTGCCAGCAGCTTGGGGGGGACAGAAGTAAACACTGAAGCTTTCTTT CASSLGGTEVNTEAFF TRBD1 TRBJ1-1 once TRBV5-5
TGTGCCAGCAGCTCTAGGACAGGATACATGAACACTGAAGCTTTCTTT CASSSRTGYMNTEAFF TRBD1 TRBJ1-1 NA TRBV11-2
TGTGCCAGCAGCCCGTCTAGCGGGAGGACATCCTACGAGCAGTACTTC CASSPSSGRTSYEQYF TRBD2 TRBJ2-7 once TRBV3-1/TRBV3-2
TGTGCCAGTAGTAAAGAAGCCTCCGGGACTCAGGCTCTCTCTGGGGCCAACGTCCTGACTTTC CASSKEASGTQALSGANVLTF NA TRBJ2-6 NA TRBV19
TGTGCCAGCGCCCTCCAGGGGGATGGCACTGAAGCTTTCTTT CASALQGDGTEAFF TRBD1 TRBJ1-1 medium-sized TRBV27
TGTGCCAGCTCACCACCGATCATGCACGGTCAATTGTACAAAGAGACCCAGTACTTC CASSPPIMHGQLYKETQYF NA TRBJ2-5 NA TRBV18
TGTGCCATCAGCGAGTCCGACAGGGATGGCGAGACCCAGTACTTC CAISESDRDGETQYF TRBD1 TRBJ2-5 NA TRBV10-3
TGTGCCAGCAGCCGTGGGGGGATTAGCGCAGATACGCAGTATTTT CASSRGGISADTQYF NA TRBJ2-3 NA TRBV3-1/TRBV3-2
TGTGCCAGCAGCCAGGGGGACAGGGCAAATCAGCCCCAGCATTTT CASSQGDRANQPQHF TRBD1 TRBJ1-5 medium-sized TRBV4-2